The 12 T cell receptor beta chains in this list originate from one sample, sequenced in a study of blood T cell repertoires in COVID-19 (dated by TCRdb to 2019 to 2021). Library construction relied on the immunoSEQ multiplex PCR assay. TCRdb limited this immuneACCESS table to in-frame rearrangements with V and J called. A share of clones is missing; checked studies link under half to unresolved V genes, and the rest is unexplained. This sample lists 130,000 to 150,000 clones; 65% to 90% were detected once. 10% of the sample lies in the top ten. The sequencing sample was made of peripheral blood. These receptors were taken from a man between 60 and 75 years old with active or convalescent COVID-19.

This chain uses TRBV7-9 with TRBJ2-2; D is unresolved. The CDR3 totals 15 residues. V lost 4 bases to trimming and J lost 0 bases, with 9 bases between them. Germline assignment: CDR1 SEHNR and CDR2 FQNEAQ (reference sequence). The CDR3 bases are TGTGCCAGCAGCTCAACTGACACGAACACCGGGGAGCTGTTTTTT. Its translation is CASSSTDTNTGELFF.

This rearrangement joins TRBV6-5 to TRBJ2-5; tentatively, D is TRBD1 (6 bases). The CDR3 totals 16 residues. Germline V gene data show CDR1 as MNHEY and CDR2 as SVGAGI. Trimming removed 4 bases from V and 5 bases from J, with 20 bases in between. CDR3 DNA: TGTGCCAGCAGTTTCAATTCAGGGGAGATTGGGGAGACCCAGTACTTC. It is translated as CASSFNSGEIGETQYF.

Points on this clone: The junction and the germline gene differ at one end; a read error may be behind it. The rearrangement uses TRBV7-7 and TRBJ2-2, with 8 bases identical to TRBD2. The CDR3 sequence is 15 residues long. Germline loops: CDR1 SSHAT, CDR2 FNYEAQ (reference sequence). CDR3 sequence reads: CASSLGGADTGELFF. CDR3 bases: TGTGCTAGCAGCCTCGGGGGGGCGGACACCGGGGAGCTGTTTTTT.

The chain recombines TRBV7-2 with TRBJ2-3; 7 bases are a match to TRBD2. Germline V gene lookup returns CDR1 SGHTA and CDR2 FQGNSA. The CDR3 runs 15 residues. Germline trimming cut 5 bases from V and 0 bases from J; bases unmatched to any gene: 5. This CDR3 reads CASSPPGLSTDTQYF. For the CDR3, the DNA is TGTGCCAGCAGCCCTCCGGGACTAAGCACAGATACGCAGTATTTT.

The DNA of the CDR3 is TGTGCCAGTGAAAAACAGAGGACAGGGGCGGAAAAACTGTTTTTT. This translates into CASEKQRTGAEKLFF. The V call is TRBV19, the J call TRBJ1-4; 9 bases map to TRBD1. Germline-derived CDR1 and CDR2 are LNHDA and SQIVND (reference sequence). V was pared by 8 bases and J by 8 bases, with 12 bases of the junction left unmatched. This CDR3 region has 15 residues.

The CDR3 protein is CASTQGANTGELFF. CDR3 nucleotides: TGTGCCAGTACACAGGGGGCGAACACCGGGGAGCTGTTTTTT. The chain links TRBV19 to TRBJ2-2; 8 bases align to TRBD1. Trimming removed 7 bases from V and 0 bases from J; junction bases left unmatched: 1. The CDR3 sequence is 14 residues long. Germline V gene sequence: CDR1 LNHDA, CDR2 SQIVND (reference sequence).

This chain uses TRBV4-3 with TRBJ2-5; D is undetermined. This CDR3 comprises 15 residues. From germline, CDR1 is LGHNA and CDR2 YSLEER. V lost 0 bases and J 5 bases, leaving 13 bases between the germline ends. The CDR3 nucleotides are TGCGCCAGCAGCCAAGACGGCCGCGGTTGGGAGACCCAGTACTTC. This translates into CASSQDGRGWETQYF.

This CDR3 reads CASSLSGSYEQYF. The CDR3 DNA sequence: TGTGCCAGCAGCTTGTCAGGCTCCTACGAGCAGTACTTC. The chain has TRBV7-2 and TRBJ2-7; D not resolved. Per germline, CDR1 SGHTA and CDR2 FQGNSA. This CDR3 contains 13 residues. V lost 3 bases, J lost 0 bases, and 6 bases lay in between.

The CDR3 is CASSYFGEHNEQFF. The CDR3 nucleotides are TGTGCCAGCAGTTACTTCGGGGAACACAATGAGCAGTTCTTC. This chain uses TRBV6-2 or TRBV6-3 with TRBJ2-1; possible D gene TRBD2, 5 bases. This CDR3 region has 14 residues. V was shortened by 1 base and J by 5 bases, with 9 bases between the two germline ends. CDR1 and CDR2 from the germline V gene are MNHEY and SVGEGT.

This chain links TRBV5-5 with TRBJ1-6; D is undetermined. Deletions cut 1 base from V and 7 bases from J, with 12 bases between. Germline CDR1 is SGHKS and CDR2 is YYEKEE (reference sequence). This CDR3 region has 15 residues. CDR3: CASSLHAGLNSPLHF. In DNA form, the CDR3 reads TGTGCCAGCAGCTTGCATGCGGGTTTGAATTCACCCCTCCACTTT.

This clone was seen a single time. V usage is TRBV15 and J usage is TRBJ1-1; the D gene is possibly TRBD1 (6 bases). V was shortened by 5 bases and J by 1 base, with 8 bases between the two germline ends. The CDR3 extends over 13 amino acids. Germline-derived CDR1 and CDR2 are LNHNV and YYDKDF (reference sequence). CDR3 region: CATSWTENTEAFF. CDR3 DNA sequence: TGTGCCACCAGCTGGACAGAGAACACTGAAGCTTTCTTT.

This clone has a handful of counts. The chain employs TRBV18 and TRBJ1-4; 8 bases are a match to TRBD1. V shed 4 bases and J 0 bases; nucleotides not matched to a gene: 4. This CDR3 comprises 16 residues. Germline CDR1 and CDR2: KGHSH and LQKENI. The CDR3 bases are TGTGCCAGCTCACTGCGACAGGGGACAACTAATGAAAAACTGTTTTTT. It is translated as CASSLRQGTTNEKLFF.